This T cell receptor beta chain is drawn from a study of blood T cell repertoires in COVID-19. On the study more broadly: The study drew acute and convalescent COVID-19 samples from the United States, Italy and Spain. The cDNA or gDNA used as material had been derived from T cells, B-cell-depleted T cells, or PBMCs.

V gave up 6 bases and J gave up 8 bases; unmatched junction bases: 8. The CDR3 length is 13 residues. Germline assignment: CDR1 SGHVS and CDR2 FQNEAQ. The protocol was immunoSEQ multiplex PCR, while the TCRdb copy is restricted to in-frame clones and leaves out a portion. The table shows hundreds of thousands of clones, with around 83% occurring only once. V is TRBV7-8 and J is TRBJ1-1; 8 bases align to TRBD1. Sequenced input: peripheral blood. The TCR sequence derives from a woman aged 60 to 75 with active or convalescent COVID-19. CDR3 region: CASRQQGAREAFF. The CDR3, as DNA: TGTGCCAGCAGACAGCAGGGGGCTCGCGAAGCTTTCTTT.